The sequence of this T cell receptor beta chain was determined in a study of blood T cells in healthy people across ages. Findings and limits, study-wide: In older individuals, TCR beta diversity per million T cells was lower, falling roughly linearly with age.

Sample-barcoded 5' priming and a J-beta primer mix drove a second PCR of roughly 7 to 11 cycles. TCRdb recomputed calls from the 5' RACE reads with MiXCR, one row per CDR3 protein. The table shows around 1,000,000 distinct CDR3 sequences, with under 30% occurring only once. The sample holds many counts of this clonotype. Its antigen is not identified. Germline V gives CDR1 MDHEN, CDR2 SYDVKM. CDR3 length: 13 residues. Trimming stripped 5 bases from V and 3 bases from J, with 8 bases between. The same data also went into a second study, on T cells of mothers and their children.

The sequenced sample consisted of blood. The V call is TRBV28, the J call TRBJ2-1; the D gene is possibly TRBD2 (5 bases). The clonotype originates from a girl aged 2-15 years in good health. CDR3 loop: CASSSGYYNEQFF. CDR3 nucleotides: TGTGCCAGCAGTAGCGGTTACTACAATGAGCAGTTCTTC.